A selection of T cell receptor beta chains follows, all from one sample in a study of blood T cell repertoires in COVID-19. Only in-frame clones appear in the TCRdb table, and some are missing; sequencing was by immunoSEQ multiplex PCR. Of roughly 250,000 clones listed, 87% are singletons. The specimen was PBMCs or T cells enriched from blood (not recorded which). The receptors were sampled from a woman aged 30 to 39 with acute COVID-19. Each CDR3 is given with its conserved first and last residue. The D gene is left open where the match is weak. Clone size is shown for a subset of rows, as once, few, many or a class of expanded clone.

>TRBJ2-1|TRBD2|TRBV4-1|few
TGCGCCAGCAGCCAAGAGGGGGGACTAGCTAACGGGTACAATGAGCAGTTCTTC
CASSQEGGLANGYNEQFF
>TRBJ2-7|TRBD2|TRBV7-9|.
TGTGCCAGCAGCCCTCCTAGCGGTGCTTACTCTTTTTACGAGCAGTACTTC
CASSPPSGAYSFYEQYF
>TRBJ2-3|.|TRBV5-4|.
TGTGCCAGCAGCTTGGATCCAGGGGTTGCAGATACGCAGTATTTT
CASSLDPGVADTQYF
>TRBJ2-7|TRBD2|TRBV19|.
TGTGCCAGTAGGCCCCCGGGGGGCGAGCAGTACTTC
CASRPPGGEQYF
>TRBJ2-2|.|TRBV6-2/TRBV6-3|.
TGTGCCAGCAGCCGCCCGACAGCCCTTGGGACCGGGGAGCTGTTTTTT
CASSRPTALGTGELFF
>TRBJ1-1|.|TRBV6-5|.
TGTGCCAGCAGTTCCGGGGTTTTTGCTTTCTTT
CASSSGVFAFF
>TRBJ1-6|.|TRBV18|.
TGTGCCAGCTCTCGGGGTAATTCACCCCTCCACTTT
CASSRGNSPLHF
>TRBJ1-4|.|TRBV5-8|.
TGTGCCAGCAGCATCGAGGAGAGGTTAGGTGAAAAACTGTTTTTT
CASSIEERLGEKLFF
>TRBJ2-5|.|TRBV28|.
TGTGCCAGCGATAGGGGGGGCTTGGAGACCCAGTACTTC
CASDRGGLETQYF
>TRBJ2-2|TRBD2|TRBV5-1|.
TGCGCCAGCAGCCAACCCCTGGGACTAGCGGGGCTGTTGGGCGCCGGGGAGCTGTTTTTT
CASSQPLGLAGLLGAGELFF
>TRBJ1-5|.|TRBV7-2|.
TGTGCCAGCAGCCTGGGGCAGACACAAAATCAGCCCCAGCATTTT
CASSLGQTQNQPQHF
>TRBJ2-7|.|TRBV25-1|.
TGTGCCAGCACGGGGTCAGGGGATGCGCGATTTGGGGAGCAGTACTTC
CASTGSGDARFGEQYF
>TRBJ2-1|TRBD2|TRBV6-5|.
TGTGCCAGCACGATCGGACTAGCGGTTTACAATGAGCAGTTCTTC
CASTIGLAVYNEQFF
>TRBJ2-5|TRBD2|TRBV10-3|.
TGTGCCATCAGTACTAGCGTCCAAGAGACCCAGTACTTC
CAISTSVQETQYF
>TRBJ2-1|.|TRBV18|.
TGTGCCAGCTCACTACAGGGATCGGCTGAGCAGTTCTTC
CASSLQGSAEQFF
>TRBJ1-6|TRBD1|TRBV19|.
TGTGCCAGTAATCAACAGGGGGACTTTAATTCACCCCTCCACTTT
CASNQQGDFNSPLHF
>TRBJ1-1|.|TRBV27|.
TGTGCCAGCACCCAGGGATGGGGCACTGAAGCTTTCTTT
CASTQGWGTEAFF
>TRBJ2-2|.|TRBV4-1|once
TGCGCCAGCAAGAGAGAGCAGGGGCAGGTTTTGGCCGGGGAGCTGTTTTTT
CASKREQGQVLAGELFF
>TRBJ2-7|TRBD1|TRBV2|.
TGTGCCAGCAGTCGACAGGGAGCCTACGAGCAGTACTTC
CASSRQGAYEQYF
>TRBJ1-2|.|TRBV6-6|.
TGTGCCAGCAGTTATTCAGAAACAGGGAGCTATGGCTACACCTTC
CASSYSETGSYGYTF
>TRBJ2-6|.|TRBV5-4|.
TGTGCCAGCCCGGGGGACTCTGGGGCCAACGTCCTGACTTTC
CASPGDSGANVLTF
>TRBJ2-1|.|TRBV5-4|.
TGTGCCAGCAGCTTGGTTGGAAGAGAACCGGGGAATGAGCAGTTCTTC
CASSLVGREPGNEQFF
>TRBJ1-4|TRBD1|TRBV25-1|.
TGTGCCAGCAGTGCTTCGGGACAGCTTAATGAAAAACTGTTTTTT
CASSASGQLNEKLFF
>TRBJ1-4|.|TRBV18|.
TGTGCCAGCTCACCGGGAGTTAGGGATGAAAAACTGTTTTTT
CASSPGVRDEKLFF
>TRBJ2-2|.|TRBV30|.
TGTGCCTGGAGCGGAGGGGCAGTGAACACCGGGGAGCTGTTTTTT
CAWSGGAVNTGELFF
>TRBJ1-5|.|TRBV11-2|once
TGTGCCAGCAGCCGAGGGGGGGGGCTCTGGCAGCCCCAGCATTTT
CASSRGGGLWQPQHF
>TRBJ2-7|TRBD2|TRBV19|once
TGTGCCAGTAGTCTTCTAGCGGTCTCCTCCTACGAGCAGTACTTC
CASSLLAVSSYEQYF
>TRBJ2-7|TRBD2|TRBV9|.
TGTGCCAGCAGCCCCAGGACTAGCGGGCCTTACGAGCAGTACTTC
CASSPRTSGPYEQYF
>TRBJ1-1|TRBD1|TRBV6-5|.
TGTGCCAGCAGTCGAGGGACAGGGGCTACTGAAGCTTTCTTT
CASSRGTGATEAFF
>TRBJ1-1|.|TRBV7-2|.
TGTGCCAGCAGCTTAGGGCGGGTGGAGAAAGCTTTCTTT
CASSLGRVEKAFF
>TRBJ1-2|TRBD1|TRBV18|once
TGTGCCAGCTCACCACCGGACAGGCCTGCCGATGGCTACACCTTC
CASSPPDRPADGYTF
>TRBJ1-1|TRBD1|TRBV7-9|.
TGTGCCAGCAGCTCGGGACAGGGGGTGAAAACTGAAGCTTTCTTT
CASSSGQGVKTEAFF
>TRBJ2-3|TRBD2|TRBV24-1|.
TGTGCCACCAGTGATGAGGAAACGGGAGGTCTTTTGACAGATACGCAGTATTTT
CATSDEETGGLLTDTQYF
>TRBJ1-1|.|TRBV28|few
TGTGCCAGCAGAATCCATTCAAGCAACACTGAAGCTTTCTTT
CASRIHSSNTEAFF
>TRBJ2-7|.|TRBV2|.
TGTGCCAGCAACCGGGACCAGGGGGGCGAGCAGTACTTC
CASNRDQGGEQYF
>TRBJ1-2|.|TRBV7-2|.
TGTGCCAGCACCCGACAGAACAACTATGGCTACACCTTC
CASTRQNNYGYTF
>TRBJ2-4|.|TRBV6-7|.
TGTGCCAGCAGTTACGGCCCCGGGGAAGGCAAAAACATTCAGTACTTC
CASSYGPGEGKNIQYF
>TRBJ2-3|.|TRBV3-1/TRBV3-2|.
TGTGCCAGCAGTCCCCAAGGACAGCTAACAGATACGCAGTATTTT
CASSPQGQLTDTQYF
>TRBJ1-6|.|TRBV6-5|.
TGTGCCAGCAGTTACTCCGGACAGAAACTGTCACCCCTCCACTTT
CASSYSGQKLSPLHF
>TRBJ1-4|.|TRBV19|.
TGTGCCAGTAGCCTGCCTGTGGGACAAAGTCCGACTAATGAAAAACTGTTTTTT
CASSLPVGQSPTNEKLFF
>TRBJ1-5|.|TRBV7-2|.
TGTGCCAGCAGCTACCGGCATCGGGAACAGCCCCAGCATTTT
CASSYRHREQPQHF
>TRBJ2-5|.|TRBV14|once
TGTGCCAGCAGCCGCCTGGACAATCAAGAGACCCAGTACTTC
CASSRLDNQETQYF
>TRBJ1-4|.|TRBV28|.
TGTGCCAGCAGTTTGCTCGGTCGGGAAAAACTGTTTTTT
CASSLLGREKLFF
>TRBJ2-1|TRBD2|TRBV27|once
TGTGCCAGCAGTAGCGGGGGGGCCTACAATGAGCAGTTCTTC
CASSSGGAYNEQFF
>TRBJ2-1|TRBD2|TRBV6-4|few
TGTGCCAGCAGTGTCCCAACGAGGACTAGCGGGAGGGATAATGAGCAGTTCTTC
CASSVPTRTSGRDNEQFF
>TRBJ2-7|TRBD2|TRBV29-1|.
TGCAGCGTTGAATTGGCGGGGGGTTCTGAATACGAGCAGTACTTC
CSVELAGGSEYEQYF
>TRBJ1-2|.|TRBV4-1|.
TGCGCCAGCAGCCAAGTCTTTACAGGGAGTAACTATGGCTACACCTTC
CASSQVFTGSNYGYTF
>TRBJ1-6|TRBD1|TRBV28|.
TGTGCCAGCAGTACAGGGGAAGGCTATAATTCACCCCTCCACTTT
CASSTGEGYNSPLHF
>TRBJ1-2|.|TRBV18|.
TGTGCCAGCTCACCACCTTTTCCGGGGGGCTACACCTTC
CASSPPFPGGYTF
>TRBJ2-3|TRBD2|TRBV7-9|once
TGTGCCAGCAGCGGGGGGACTAGCGGGATATTAACAGATACGCAGTATTTT
CASSGGTSGILTDTQYF
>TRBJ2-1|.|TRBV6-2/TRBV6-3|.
TGTGCCAGCAGTTACGCGGGATCCTACAATGAGCAGTTCTTC
CASSYAGSYNEQFF
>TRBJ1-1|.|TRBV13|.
TGTGCCAGCAAATCAGGGGCCCCGAACACTGAAGCTTTCTTT
CASKSGAPNTEAFF
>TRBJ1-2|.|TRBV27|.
TGTGCCAGCAGTTTACAGGGCGATGGCTACACCTTC
CASSLQGDGYTF
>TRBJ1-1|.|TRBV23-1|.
TGCGCCAGCACCCTGGGACACCGCTCGAACACTGAAGCTTTCTTT
CASTLGHRSNTEAFF
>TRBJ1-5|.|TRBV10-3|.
TGTGCCATCAGTGGGGTTGGAGGGAATCAGCCCCAGCATTTT
CAISGVGGNQPQHF